The 25 T cell receptor beta chains below come from one sample, sequenced in a study of T cell responses to AZD1222 COVID-19 vaccine. Assay used: immunoSEQ multiplex PCR; TCRdb lists only in-frame clones, some missing. This sample has 60,000 to 80,000 clones, with about 90% found just once. This sample comprised peripheral blood, obtained on day 0 of AZD1222 vaccination. These receptors were taken from an adult in good health.

Worth noting for this clone: At the DNA level, this CDR3 is encoded by other sequences in the same sample as well. The chain has TRBV18 and TRBJ2-5; D remains unclear. Germline lookup yields CDR1 KGHSH and CDR2 LQKENI. V dropped 3 bases and J dropped 0 bases, with 5 bases sitting between them. The CDR3 totals 13 residues. The CDR3 DNA follows: TGTGCCAGCTCACCGGGTAACCAAGAGACCCAGTACTTC. Amino acid sequence: CASSPGNQETQYF.

The rearrangement uses TRBV2 and TRBJ2-2; 7 nucleotides match TRBD1. The ends lost 5 bases at V and 6 bases at J; junction bases unmatched: 0. The germline gives CDR1 SNHLY, CDR2 FYNNEI. This CDR3 has 12 residues. The CDR3 region is CASSQGAGELFF. As DNA, the CDR3 is TGTGCCAGCAGTCAGGGGGCCGGGGAGCTGTTTTTT.

The chain uses TRBV7-8 and TRBJ1-1, with D possibly being TRBD1 (5 bases). CDR1 is SGHVS, CDR2 FQNEAQ, per germline. This CDR3 is 20 amino acids long. V was trimmed by 1 base and J by 5 bases, leaving 29 bases between them. CDR3 in DNA: TGTGCCAGCAGCTTAGAACGTGACCGACGTACTTTTGGGGGAAATACTGAAGCTTTCTTT. Translated: CASSLERDRRTFGGNTEAFF.

J is TRBJ2-3 and V is TRBV2, with D perhaps TRBD1 or TRBD2 (5 bases each). The CDR3 consists of 12 residues. Trimming cost V 11 bases and J 2 bases, with 11 bases left between them. From germline, CDR1 is SNHLY and CDR2 FYNNEI. CDR3 sequence (DNA): TGTGCCGGGGGTCGGTTCACAGATACGCAGTATTTT. It translates to CAGGRFTDTQYF.

The chain has TRBV6-6 and TRBJ1-5; D is undetermined. Germline-derived CDR1 and CDR2 are MNHNY and SVGAGI (reference sequence). V was pared by 2 bases and J by 0 bases, with 8 bases between. This CDR3 has 15 amino acids. The CDR3 coding sequence is TGTGCCAGCAGTTACAGCCTAGATAGCAATCAGCCCCAGCATTTT. It codes for CASSYSLDSNQPQHF.

The chain carries TRBV10-2 and TRBJ2-2; TRBD2 agrees at 8 bases. The germline V gene encodes CDR1 WSHSY and CDR2 SAAADI. The J segment lost 7 bases and the V segment lost 6 bases, leaving 4 bases of the junction unmatched. The CDR3 consists of 13 residues. The CDR3 sequence: CASRAGASGELFF. CDR3 DNA: TGCGCCAGCAGAGCGGGGGCGAGCGGGGAGCTGTTTTTT.

This chain uses TRBV3-1 (or the pseudogene TRBV3-2) with TRBJ1-2, with TRBD1 matching over 7 bases. The CDR3 runs to 15 residues. After removal of 3 bases from V and 8 bases from J, the junction contained 12 bases not matched to a gene. Germline V gene data show CDR1 as LGHDT and CDR2 as YNNKEL (reference sequence). CDR3 DNA sequence: TGTGCCAGCAGCCACCGTCCACAGGGGCCAGAAGGCTACACCTTC. Translated, it gives CASSHRPQGPEGYTF.

The chain couples TRBV6-1 to TRBJ2-3; 9 bases map to TRBD1. Germline CDR1 reads MNHNS; CDR2 reads SASEGT. Trimming cost V 4 bases and J 2 bases; bases outside gene matches: 7. This CDR3 comprises 16 residues. The CDR3 region is CASSATGTGTTDTQYF. Here the CDR3 DNA reads TGTGCCAGCAGTGCGACCGGGACAGGGACCACAGATACGCAGTATTTT.

This chain links TRBV18 with TRBJ2-1, with 8 nucleotides matching TRBD1. The CDR3 loop spans 13 amino acids. The J segment lost 7 bases and the V segment lost 8 bases, leaving 7 bases of the junction unmatched. The V gene's germline CDR1 is KGHSH and CDR2 LQKENI. CDR3 coding DNA: TGTGCCAGCGGCCAGGGGGCTGGAAATGAGCAGTTCTTC. This gives the protein CASGQGAGNEQFF.

The CDR3 reads CASSKGQDFSHEQYF. DNA of the CDR3: TGTGCCAGCTCCAAGGGACAGGATTTTTCCCACGAGCAGTACTTC. This rearrangement joins TRBV18 to TRBJ2-7; 8 nucleotides match TRBD1. Per germline, CDR1 KGHSH and CDR2 LQKENI. Trimming removed 6 bases from V and 5 bases from J; junction bases left unmatched: 12. This CDR3 contains 15 residues.

V and J are TRBV13 and TRBJ2-1; 8 bases are a match to TRBD1. CDR1 and CDR2 (germline): PRHDT, FYEKMQ (reference sequence). The CDR3 runs 14 residues. With 8 bases clipped from V and 7 bases from J, the junction kept 10 bases outside the gene matches. Written as DNA, the CDR3 is TGTGCCAGCCTCCGGGCAGGGGGCAGGAATGAGCAGTTCTTC. As protein: CASLRAGGRNEQFF.

This rearrangement joins TRBV5-6 to TRBJ1-6, with 7 bases fitting TRBD1. V trimming: 6 bases; J trimming: 8 bases; junction bases outside the gene matches: 8. The CDR3 runs 14 residues. CDR1 is SGHDT, CDR2 YYEEEE, per germline. The CDR3 nucleotides are TGTGCCAGCAAGCTGACAGGGTTTGATTCACCCCTCCACTTT. Protein sequence: CASKLTGFDSPLHF.

This clone was recorded only once. The chain employs TRBV3-1 (or the pseudogene TRBV3-2) and TRBJ1-5, with D unresolved. Trimming took off 3 bases at V and 0 bases at J, with 6 bases between the two ends. Germline V lookup: CDR1 LGHDT, CDR2 YNNKEL (reference sequence). This CDR3 contains 14 residues. The CDR3 region is CASSQMGSNQPQHF. The DNA of the CDR3 is TGTGCCAGCAGCCAGATGGGTAGCAATCAGCCCCAGCATTTT.

The chain employs TRBV15 and TRBJ2-1; D possibly matches TRBD1 or TRBD2 (5 bases each). The CDR3 is 15 residues long. With 5 bases removed from V and 0 bases from J, the gap between germline ends came to 11 bases. Germline V lookup: CDR1 LNHNV, CDR2 YYDKDF (reference sequence). CDR3 sequence: CATSVGTDSYNEQFF. The CDR3 region has the DNA TGTGCCACCAGCGTAGGGACGGACTCCTACAATGAGCAGTTCTTC. Full variable domain (remainder filled in from reference TRBV15 and TRBJ2-1): DAMVIQNPRYQVTQFGKPVTLSCSQTLNHNVMYWYQQKSSQAPKLLFHYYDKDFNNEADTPDNFQSRRPNTSFCFLDIRSPGLGDTAMYLCATSVGTDSYNEQFFGPGTRLTVL.

The V and J genes are TRBV5-5 and TRBJ2-6; D not certain. Germline V gives CDR1 SGHKS, CDR2 YYEKEE (reference sequence). Between the trimmed V and J ends, which lost 1 base and 2 bases, there was a span of 1 base. This CDR3 is built from 13 residues. In DNA form, the CDR3 reads TGTGCCAGCAGCTTGACTGGGGCCAACGTCCTGACTTTC. The encoded protein is CASSLTGANVLTF. The full variable domain, in which reference TRBV5-5 and TRBJ2-6 provide the parts outside the CDR3, is DAGVTQSPTHLIKTRGQQVTLRCSPISGHKSVSWYQQVLGQGPQFIFQYYEKEERGRGNFPDRFSARQFPNYSSELNVNALLLGDSALYLCASSLTGANVLTFGAGSRLTVL.

The rearrangement uses TRBV4-1 and TRBJ1-5; D gene uncertain. The germline V gene encodes CDR1 MGHRA and CDR2 YSYEKL. With 3 bases removed from V and 7 bases from J, the gap between germline ends came to 16 bases. CDR3 length: 15 amino acids. CDR3: CASSQAGEGGQPQHF. CDR3 coding DNA: TGCGCCAGCAGCCAGGCTGGGGAAGGCGGGCAGCCCCAGCATTTT.

This clone was recorded only once. The rearrangement links TRBV2 to TRBJ1-5, with D possibly matching TRBD1 (5 bases). CDR3 length: 15 amino acids. Trimming left V 3 bases short and J 3 bases short, with 12 bases between. In germline, CDR1 is SNHLY, CDR2 FYNNEI. The DNA of the CDR3 is TGTGCCAGCAGTGAGGTGGCAGGGATCAATCAGCCCCAGCATTTT. Translating gives CASSEVAGINQPQHF.

The chain is built from TRBV5-1 and TRBJ1-1, with D possibly matching TRBD1 (5 bases). V gave up 3 bases and J gave up 2 bases, with 14 bases separating them. The CDR3 contains 15 residues. Germline assignment: CDR1 SGHRS and CDR2 YFSETQ. CDR3 sequence reads: CASSSSGISNTEAFF. The CDR3 nucleotides are TGCGCCAGCAGCTCCTCAGGGATCTCTAACACTGAAGCTTTCTTT.

The rearrangement links TRBV7-3 to TRBJ2-1; D call uncertain. The CDR3 has 13 residues. CDR1 and CDR2 from the germline V gene are SGHTA and FQGTGA. The ends were cut back, 5 bases at V and 5 bases at J, with 10 bases in the middle. DNA of the CDR3: TGTGCCAGCAGCAACCGGCCGGACAATGAGCAGTTCTTC. Protein product: CASSNRPDNEQFF.

This chain joins TRBV3-1 (or the pseudogene TRBV3-2) and TRBJ1-4; D may be TRBD1 (5 bases). V was pared by 1 base and J by 8 bases, with 14 bases between. CDR1 and CDR2 (germline): LGHDT, YNNKEL (reference sequence). The CDR3 extends over 15 amino acids. The chain's CDR3 is CASSQVRQGFEKLFF. As DNA, the CDR3 is TGTGCCAGCAGCCAAGTAAGGCAGGGTTTCGAAAAACTGTTTTTT.

J is TRBJ1-2 and V is TRBV3-1 (or the pseudogene TRBV3-2), with 8 bases that match TRBD1. The CDR3 runs to 13 residues. The V gene end was trimmed by 4 bases and the J gene end by 8 bases; junction bases not matched to a gene: 6. Looked up from germline, CDR1 is LGHDT and CDR2 is YNNKEL (reference sequence). The CDR3 sequence is CASSPDRAWGYTF. The CDR3 nucleotides are TGTGCCAGCAGCCCGGACAGGGCTTGGGGCTACACCTTC.

This chain joins TRBV28 and TRBJ2-7; D is ambiguous. The CDR3 is 13 residues long. The germline V and J ends were trimmed by 2 bases and 6 bases, with 11 bases remaining between them. Germline V CDR1 and CDR2: MDHEN, SYDVKM. This CDR3 reads CASSLGQIREQYF. DNA for the CDR3: TGTGCCAGCAGTTTAGGTCAGATTCGCGAGCAGTACTTC.

The chain employs TRBV7-8 and TRBJ1-5; D call uncertain. The CDR3 is made up of 13 amino acids. Germline values: CDR1 SGHVS, CDR2 FQNEAQ. V was pared by 2 bases and J by 4 bases, with 6 bases between. For the CDR3, the DNA is TGTGCCAGCAGCTTAACGAATAATCAGCCCCAGCATTTT. Translated: CASSLTNNQPQHF.

The chain has TRBV18 and TRBJ1-5; D ambiguous. CDR1 is KGHSH and CDR2 is LQKENI in the germline V gene. Trimming stripped 3 bases from V and 5 bases from J, with 8 bases between. The CDR3 has 13 residues. Here the CDR3 DNA reads TGTGCCAGCTCACCTGGTTTTGATCAGCCCCAGCATTTT. Encoded protein: CASSPGFDQPQHF.

The CDR3 nucleotides are TGCGCCAGCAGTAACCAACAGGACTATGGCTACACCTTC. As protein: CASSNQQDYGYTF. The V and J genes are TRBV10-1 and TRBJ1-2, with D possibly TRBD1 on 5 matching bases. CDR1 is WNHNN, CDR2 SYGVQD, per germline (reference sequence). This CDR3 contains 13 residues. V lost 5 bases and J lost 3, with 10 bases in between.